Each of the 18 T cell receptor beta chains below was sequenced from the same sample in a study of blood T cell repertoires in COVID-19. Produced via immunoSEQ multiplex PCR; TCRdb's table is partial and in-frame only. The table shows under 70,000 clones, with over 75% occurring only once. The source material was peripheral blood. The receptors come from a human donor in a cohort sampled during active COVID-19.

DNA for the CDR3: TGTGCCAGCAGAGGACAGAGCACAGATACGCAGTATTTT. It encodes CASRGQSTDTQYF. V gene TRBV28 combines with J gene TRBJ2-3, with D perhaps matching TRBD1 (6 bases). The CDR3 contains 13 residues. Trimming stripped 6 bases from V and 0 bases from J, with 7 bases between. The germline gives CDR1 MDHEN, CDR2 SYDVKM.

There are a few counts of this clone. The J gene is TRBJ2-7, the V gene TRBV19, with 9 positions matching TRBD2. Germline V gives CDR1 LNHDA, CDR2 SQIVND (reference sequence). This CDR3 contains 15 residues. Losses at the gene ends were 5 bases for V and 2 bases for J; bases not matched to a gene: 7. The CDR3 sequence: CASSRELAGTYEQYF. The DNA of the CDR3 is TGTGCCAGTAGTCGAGAACTAGCGGGCACCTACGAGCAGTACTTC.

The chain is built from TRBV28 and TRBJ2-3; D is uncertain. The length of the CDR3 is 16 residues. Looked up from germline, CDR1 is MDHEN and CDR2 is SYDVKM. V was cut by 5 bases and J by 2 bases, with 17 bases left in between. The DNA for the CDR3 is TGTGCCAGCAGTACACTAACACTTCTCGCCACAGATACGCAGTATTTT. This translates into CASSTLTLLATDTQYF.

The V gene is TRBV5-6, the J gene TRBJ1-2; D may be TRBD1 (5 bases). The V gene lost 4 bases and the J gene lost 6 bases, with 19 bases spanning the gap. CDR3 length: 15 amino acids. The germline V gene has CDR1 SGHDT and CDR2 YYEEEE. CDR3 nucleotide sequence: TGTGCCAGCAGCCTCGGGACTTACACCTACCATGGCTACACCTTC. It translates to CASSLGTYTYHGYTF.

The J gene is TRBJ2-5, the V gene TRBV10-3; 8 nucleotides agree with TRBD2. The CDR3 contains 16 residues. Germline trimming cut 3 bases from V and 4 bases from J; bases unmatched to any gene: 10. CDR1 and CDR2 from the germline V gene are ENHRY and SYGVKD. This CDR3 reads CAISEGGAGGGETQYF. CDR3 bases: TGTGCCATCAGTGAAGGTGGGGCGGGAGGTGGAGAGACCCAGTACTTC.

The rearrangement joins TRBV29-1 to TRBJ2-7; D is undetermined. Looked up from germline, CDR1 is SQVTM and CDR2 is ANQGSEA. Trimming left V 5 bases short and J 4 bases short, with 15 bases between. CDR3 length: 13 amino acids. The CDR3 DNA follows: TGCAGCGTTTCGAAACCCCAGGTTTACGAGCAGTACTTC. It codes for CSVSKPQVYEQYF.

The chain couples TRBV6-5 to TRBJ2-7, with D possibly matching TRBD2 (5 bases). CDR3 length: 15 residues. CDR1 is MNHEY, CDR2 SVGAGI, per germline. The V gene lost 0 bases and the J gene lost 3 bases, with 12 bases spanning the gap. In DNA form, the CDR3 reads TGTGCCAGCAGTTACTCGACCCGGGAAAACTACGAGCAGTACTTC. Its protein is CASSYSTRENYEQYF.

This clone occurred once. The V and J genes are TRBV6-6 and TRBJ1-6; 9 nucleotides line up with TRBD1. This CDR3 is 15 amino acids long. V trimming: 6 bases; J trimming: 8 bases; junction bases outside the gene matches: 8. The germline CDR1 and CDR2 sequences are MNHNY and SVGAGI (reference sequence). The CDR3, as DNA: TGTGCCAGCAGAAGCGGGGACAGGGAGTATTCACCCCTCCACTTT. This sequence encodes CASRSGDREYSPLHF.

In this sample, this clone turned up once. A read error may produce the germline difference seen at one junction end. The chain couples TRBV15 to TRBJ2-7; a possible D gene is TRBD2 (6 bases). The germline V gene has CDR1 LNHNV and CDR2 YYDKDF (reference sequence). The CDR3 covers 12 residues. CDR3 nucleotides: TGTGCCCCCAGACTAGTGTTCCACGAGCAGTACTTC. Protein sequence: CAPRLVFHEQYF.

The J gene is TRBJ1-2, the V gene TRBV5-5; TRBD1 matches at 8 bases. J gave up 6 bases and V 0 bases, and 1 base lay outside the gene matches. The CDR3 covers 13 residues. CDR1 and CDR2 from the germline V gene are SGHKS and YYEKEE (reference sequence). CDR3 coding DNA: TGTGCCAGCAGCTTGGCAGGGGGCAATGGCTACACCTTC. Its protein product is CASSLAGGNGYTF.

This clone was seen ten or more times. The V call is TRBV15, the J call TRBJ1-5; D may be TRBD1 (5 bases). In germline, CDR1 is LNHNV, CDR2 YYDKDF (reference sequence). The CDR3 sequence is 15 residues long. V gave up 5 bases and J gave up 2 bases, with 13 bases separating them. The CDR3 nucleotides read TGTGCCACCAGCCACGACCGGGGGGGCAATCAGCCCCAGCATTTT. Protein sequence: CATSHDRGGNQPQHF. The full variable domain, in which reference TRBV15 and TRBJ1-5 provide the parts outside the CDR3, is DAMVIQNPRYQVTQFGKPVTLSCSQTLNHNVMYWYQQKSSQAPKLLFHYYDKDFNNEADTPDNFQSRRPNTSFCFLDIRSPGLGDTAMYLCATSHDRGGNQPQHFGDGTRLSIL.

This sequence joins TRBV4-3 and TRBJ2-6, with D hard to call. The CDR3 covers 16 residues. The germline V and J ends were trimmed by 2 bases and 0 bases, with 8 bases remaining between them. The germline V gene encodes CDR1 LGHNA and CDR2 YSLEER. For the CDR3, the DNA is TGCGCCAGCAGCCAAACGTTCAGCTCTGGGGCCAACGTCCTGACTTTC. Its translation is CASSQTFSSGANVLTF.

The rearrangement links TRBV5-8 to TRBJ2-7; 9 bases map to TRBD1. The CDR3 runs 13 residues. The germline V gene encodes CDR1 SGHTS and CDR2 YDEGEE. This chain's CDR3 is CASSQPGQGPQEV. CDR3 DNA: TGTGCCAGCAGCCAACCGGGACAGGGCCCCCAGGAGGTC.

The CDR3 spells CASNLANSYEQYF. The CDR3 nucleotides read TGTGCCAGCAATCTAGCGAACTCCTACGAGCAGTACTTC. The chain employs TRBV27 and TRBJ2-7, with D perhaps TRBD2 (6 bases). The CDR3 has 13 amino acids. The V gene lost 7 bases and the J gene lost 0 bases, with 10 bases spanning the gap. CDR1 and CDR2 from the germline V gene are MNHEY and SMNVEV (reference sequence).

The J gene is TRBJ2-7, the V gene TRBV6-1; 7 bases line up with TRBD2. Looked up from germline, CDR1 is MNHNS and CDR2 is SASEGT. V gave up 3 bases and J gave up 7 bases; unmatched junction bases: 6. This CDR3 region has 13 residues. The CDR3 here is CASSEAPAGEQYF. DNA for the CDR3: TGTGCCAGCAGTGAGGCTCCAGCGGGGGAGCAGTACTTC.

This clone was detected a few times. The chain has TRBV5-1 and TRBJ1-4; TRBD1 matches 8 bases. CDR1 SGHRS and CDR2 YFSETQ come from the germline V gene. Unmatched junction bases numbered 7, after V lost 1 base and J lost 8 bases. The CDR3 loop spans 15 amino acids. The CDR3 DNA is TGCGCCAGCAGCTTGAGTGGGACAGGAGAAGAAAAACTGTTTTTT. This codes for CASSLSGTGEEKLFF.

This clone turned up a few times. The J gene is TRBJ2-1, the V gene TRBV5-1; 8 positions agree with TRBD2. From germline, CDR1 is SGHRS and CDR2 YFSETQ. After removal of 2 bases from V and 9 bases from J, the junction contained 4 bases not matched to a gene. CDR3 length equals 13 residues. The CDR3 coding sequence is TGCGCCAGCAGCTTTCCCGGGACTAGTGAGCAGTTCTTC. This codes for CASSFPGTSEQFF.

The gene calls are TRBV7-8 and TRBJ2-1, with 16 positions matching TRBD2. CDR3 size: 21 residues. Germline loops: CDR1 SGHVS, CDR2 FQNEAQ. The ends lost 5 bases at V and 1 base at J; junction bases unmatched: 14. The CDR3 nucleotides are TGTGCCAGCAGCCGAAAGACCGGGACTAGCGGGAGGGCCGGATCCTACAATGAGCAGTTCTTC. It codes for CASSRKTGTSGRAGSYNEQFF. Drawing the rest from reference TRBV7-8 and TRBJ2-1, the complete variable domain is GAGVSQSPRYKVAKRGQDVALRCDPISGHVSLFWYQQALGQGPEFLTYFQNEAQLDKSGLPSDRFFAERPEGSVSTLKIQRTQQEDSAVYLCASSRKTGTSGRAGSYNEQFFGPGTRLTVL.